Each of the 10 T cell receptor beta chains below was sequenced from the same sample in a study of shared clonotypes between healthy human individuals. CD45RO-negative CD8 cells positively selected for CCR7 made up the naive population, which excluded terminally differentiated effector memory CD45RA+ cells. Using immunoSEQ multiplex PCR, the repertoire was profiled, and TCRdb retains in-frame clones only, with some absent. The table lists roughly 810,000 clones, approximately 97% of them singletons, with about 0.21% in the top ten. The sample consisted of naive CD8+ T cells sorted from blood. The receptor set was obtained from a man aged 25-45 years in good health.

The V and J genes are TRBV7-9 and TRBJ2-7, with 10 bases identical to TRBD2. The germline CDR1 and CDR2 sequences are SEHNR and FQNEAQ (reference sequence). V gave up 5 bases and J gave up 3 bases; unmatched junction bases: 4. This CDR3 has 14 residues. The DNA for the CDR3 is TGTGCCAGCAGCAGGAGGACTAGCGGCTACGAGCAGTACTTC. It yields the protein CASSRRTSGYEQYF.

The chain couples TRBV7-6 to TRBJ2-1; TRBD2 aligns across 11 bases. CDR3 length: 14 amino acids. Germline V lookup: CDR1 SGHVS, CDR2 FNYEAQ. V lost 5 bases to trimming and J lost 15 bases; unmatched junction nucleotides: 12. For the CDR3, the DNA is TGTGCCAGCAGCCTACTCACTAGCGGGAGCGATCCGTTCTTC. Translating it yields CASSLLTSGSDPFF.

This clone came up once. The chain links TRBV19 to TRBJ2-7; D is unclear. Trimming shortened V by 0 bases and J by 3 bases, and 12 bases separated the two germline ends. This CDR3 has 15 amino acids. Germline-derived CDR1 and CDR2 are LNHDA and SQIVND (reference sequence). The CDR3 coding sequence is TGTGCCAGTAGTATAGATCCCGTCACTAACTACGAGCAGTACTTC. As protein: CASSIDPVTNYEQYF.

The chain employs TRBV28 and TRBJ1-5; possibly TRBD1 for D (5 bases). The V and J ends lost 4 bases and 3 bases respectively, with 10 bases between them. Per the germline V gene, CDR1 is MDHEN and CDR2 is SYDVKM. The CDR3 is made up of 14 amino acids. CDR3 sequence: CASSWGRLNQPQHF. CDR3 in DNA: TGTGCCAGCAGTTGGGGCAGGCTCAATCAGCCCCAGCATTTT.

The chain combines TRBV15 with TRBJ2-2; D is ambiguous. In germline, CDR1 is LNHNV, CDR2 YYDKDF (reference sequence). The CDR3 is 16 amino acids. V was trimmed by 0 bases and J by 0 bases, leaving 8 bases between them. The CDR3 DNA is TGTGCCACCAGCAGAGAAGCATTCGCGAACACCGGGGAGCTGTTTTTT. Amino acids: CATSREAFANTGELFF.

The CDR3 DNA reads TGTGCCATCAGTGAGTTAGGGGGCGGCTACGAGCAGTACTTC. This encodes CAISELGGGYEQYF. The gene calls are TRBV10-3 and TRBJ2-7; 7 bases match TRBD1. The germline V gene has CDR1 ENHRY and CDR2 SYGVKD. The CDR3 extends over 14 amino acids. V shed 1 base, J shed 3 bases, and the junction held 3 bases outside the gene matches.

The rearrangement uses TRBV27 and TRBJ2-6, with TRBD2 matching 10 bases. The trim removed 5 bases at V and 2 bases at J, leaving 12 bases unmatched. The CDR3 is made up of 19 amino acids. Germline V lookup: CDR1 MNHEY, CDR2 SMNVEV (reference sequence). CDR3 DNA sequence: TGTGCCAGCAGTCGCGTAGCGGGAGGTTTATCCCCTGGGGCCAACGTCCTGACTTTC. The encoded protein is CASSRVAGGLSPGANVLTF.

This chain joins TRBV27 and TRBJ2-7; a weak D match, TRBD1 (8 bases). The CDR3 has 15 residues. Trimming stripped 5 bases from V and 3 bases from J, with 17 bases between. Germline V gene data show CDR1 as MNHEY and CDR2 as SMNVEV (reference sequence). CDR3 amino acids: CASSLTGGGLYEQYF. CDR3 bases: TGTGCCAGCAGTCTTACAGGGGGAGGGCTCTACGAGCAGTACTTC.

This chain links TRBV7-9 with TRBJ2-5; D possibly matches TRBD1 or TRBD2 (7 bases each). This CDR3 is built from 15 residues. The germline V gene encodes CDR1 SEHNR and CDR2 FQNEAQ (reference sequence). V gave up 4 bases and J gave up 4 bases, with 16 bases separating them. The CDR3 region has the DNA TGTGCCAGCAGCTCCAACAGGGGAGGGACAGAGACCCAGTACTTC. Its translation is CASSSNRGGTETQYF.

J is TRBJ2-7 and V is TRBV6-5; 7 bases agree with TRBD1. V trimming: 8 bases; J trimming: 3 bases; junction bases outside the gene matches: 7. The CDR3 covers 13 residues. Germline CDR1 is MNHEY and CDR2 is SVGAGI. CDR3 sequence (DNA): TGTGCCAGCGCCGGGACAGAGAACTACGAGCAGTACTTC. Amino acid sequence: CASAGTENYEQYF.